A selection of T cell receptor beta chains follows, all from one sample in a study of T cell repertoires in cytomegalovirus infection. TCRdb re-analysed the reads in MiXCR, keeping a single row per CDR3 protein. Among more than 400,000 distinct CDR3 sequences listed, around a quarter were seen once. The specimen sequenced was PBMCs. Source of these receptors: a human donor in good health (CMV status not recorded). Some clones in this sample may be carry-over from other donors' samples. The CDR3 runs from the conserved cysteine through the conserved F or W. A D gene is named only where the DNA matches it firmly. Size is omitted from some rows. Given values are once, few, many or a class for expanded clones.

size	V	D	J	DNA	CDR3
few	TRBV28	TRBD1	TRBJ1-4	TGTGCCAGCAGTTTTCCCCCATTTTCCGGGACAGGGGAGGTTTTTGGTGAAAAACTGTTTTTT	CASSFPPFSGTGEVFGEKLFF
many	TRBV7-2	TRBD1	TRBJ2-5	TGTGCCAGCAGCAGGGACAGGGCTGCTGAGACCCAGTACTTC	CASSRDRAAETQYF
many	TRBV7-2	TRBD1	TRBJ2-3	TGTGCCAGCAGCTTAGGACCGGGACAGGGGGCTAACGCAGATACGCAGTATTTT	CASSLGPGQGANADTQYF
many	TRBV7-2	.	TRBJ2-3	TGTGCCAGCAGCTTAGGAGCGCCAAGCACAGATACGCAGTATTTT	CASSLGAPSTDTQYF
.	TRBV4-3	TRBD2	TRBJ2-1	TGCGCCAGCAGCCAAGGAGCGGGAGTCTACAATGAGCAGTTCTTC	CASSQGAGVYNEQFF
.	TRBV24-1	.	TRBJ2-1	TGTGCCACCAGTGCGGACAGCAATGAGCAGTTCTTC	CATSADSNEQFF
.	TRBV5-1	.	TRBJ2-5	TGCGCCAGCAGCTTGGAATGGGGTAGCGAAGAGACCCAGTACTTC	CASSLEWGSEETQYF
few	TRBV29-1	.	TRBJ2-1	TGCAGCGTTCAGGGCTGGGGCAATGAGCAGTTCTTC	CSVQGWGNEQFF
many	TRBV7-2	TRBD2	TRBJ2-3	TGTGCCAGCAGCTTTTCTAGCGGGAGCCCAGATACGCAGTATTTT	CASSFSSGSPDTQYF
many	TRBV6-1	.	TRBJ2-1	TGTGCCAGCAGTGAAGGCCTAGCCGGATTCTCATTCGAGCAGTTCTTC	CASSEGLAGFSFEQFF
.	TRBV7-6	TRBD2	TRBJ2-1	TGTGCCAGCAGCCAGACTAGCGGGAGTTTGAATGAGCAGTTCTTC	CASSQTSGSLNEQFF
.	TRBV24-1	.	TRBJ1-5	TGTGCCACCAGTGTGGGAAGCCAGCCCCAGCATTTT	CATSVGSQPQHF
few	TRBV7-8	TRBD1	TRBJ2-5	TGTGCCAGCAGCGGATACAGGGGACCTGGACTTCTAAAAGAGACCCAGTACTTC	CASSGYRGPGLLKETQYF
.	TRBV6-1	TRBD2	TRBJ2-7	TGTGCCAGCAGTGAAAGGGGTAGCGGGTTCTACGAGCAGTACTTC	CASSERGSGFYEQYF
.	TRBV11-2	.	TRBJ1-3	TGTGCCAGCAGCTTATCTGGGGGCAATGGAAACACCATATATTTT	CASSLSGGNGNTIYF
few	TRBV5-4	TRBD2	TRBJ2-5	TGTGCCAGCAGCTCCCCGGGGGGGGCACAAGAGACCCAGTACTTC	CASSSPGGAQETQYF
few	TRBV30	.	TRBJ1-5	TGTGCCTGGAGTGTACCCCAGGACTCGGGGTATCAGCCCCAGCATTTT	CAWSVPQDSGYQPQHF
few	TRBV4-3	TRBD2	TRBJ2-1	TGCGCCAGCAGCCGATTTAAGGGCGGGAGGACCGGAATAGTAGATGAGCAGTTCTTC	CASSRFKGGRTGIVDEQFF
many	TRBV7-8	.	TRBJ1-6	TGTGCCAGCAGCTTAGTTACAGGGCTCTATAATTCACCCCTCCACTTT	CASSLVTGLYNSPLHF
.	TRBV7-6	TRBD1	TRBJ1-1	TGTGCCAGCAGCTTAGTCTCCGGGACAGCTGAAGCTTTCTTT	CASSLVSGTAEAFF
many	TRBV12-3/TRBV12-4	.	TRBJ2-3	TGTGCCAGCAGTTCCTGGGGGGATACGCAGTATTTT	CASSSWGDTQYF
.	TRBV20-1	TRBD1	TRBJ2-5	TGCAGTGCTCCGACAGGGGGCCTAGAGACCCAGTACTTC	CSAPTGGLETQYF
.	TRBV12-3/TRBV12-4	TRBD1	TRBJ1-1	TGTGCCAGCAGTTGGACAGGACGACGGACTGAAGCTTTCTTT	CASSWTGRRTEAFF
.	TRBV19	TRBD2	TRBJ2-1	TGTGCCAGTAGCCCCGGGACTAGCGGGTCGGCCTCCTACAATGAGCAGTTCTTC	CASSPGTSGSASYNEQFF
.	TRBV28	TRBD1	TRBJ2-1	TGTGCCAGCAGATTCGGACAGGGTAGCTACAATGAGCAGTTCTTC	CASRFGQGSYNEQFF
.	TRBV6-5	.	TRBJ2-1	TGTGCCAGCAGTTACTTTCATGAGCAGTTCTTC	CASSYFHEQFF
many	TRBV7-2	TRBD1	TRBJ2-6	TGTGCCAGCAGCTTTCTTCGGGACAGCCTGCGGGGGGCCAACGTCCTGACTTTC	CASSFLRDSLRGANVLTF
few	TRBV6-1	TRBD2	TRBJ2-3	TGTGCCAGCAGTTATAGCGAAGCGGGAACAGATACGCAGTATTTT	CASSYSEAGTDTQYF
few	TRBV7-2	.	TRBJ1-1	TGTGCCAGCAGCGACCCAGGGATGAACACTGAAGCTTTCTTT	CASSDPGMNTEAFF
.	TRBV5-6	.	TRBJ1-2	TGTGCCAGCAGCTTTCGGGACACCGGAACCTTC	CASSFRDTGTF
.	TRBV27	.	TRBJ2-3	TGTGCCAGCACAGCCTGGGATACGCAGTATTTT	CASTAWDTQYF
.	TRBV10-3	TRBD2	TRBJ2-1	TGTGCCATCGGACGGGAGGGCCCAGAGAATGAGCAGTTCTTC	CAIGREGPENEQFF
.	TRBV20-1	TRBD2	TRBJ2-5	TGCAGTGCTCCTCCCTCCAGCGGGAGGCTTAAATCGACCCAGTACTTC	CSAPPSSGRLKSTQYF
many	TRBV12-3/TRBV12-4	.	TRBJ1-2	TGTGCCAGCAGTTTGGGATTTGGCTATGGCTACACCTTC	CASSLGFGYGYTF
.	TRBV2	.	TRBJ2-7	TGTGCCAGCAGTGTAATCGGGGCCCTTAGCTCCTACGAGCAGTACTTC	CASSVIGALSSYEQYF
.	TRBV28	.	TRBJ2-3	TGTGCCAGCAGACGAGACTTTCCTAGCACAGATACGCAGTATTTT	CASRRDFPSTDTQYF
few	TRBV10-3	.	TRBJ1-2	TGTGCCATCAGTGATTCCGCGAAGGGAGGCTATGGCTACACCTTC	CAISDSAKGGYGYTF
few	TRBV7-2	.	TRBJ1-2	TGTGCCAGCAGCTCAGGACAGTCGAACTATGGCTACACCTTC	CASSSGQSNYGYTF
.	TRBV7-8	.	TRBJ2-5	TGTGCCAGCAGCTTACGAGGGGGGGTACGGGAGACCCAGTACTTC	CASSLRGGVRETQYF
.	TRBV5-8	TRBD1	TRBJ2-2	TGTGCCAGCAGCTCACCGGACAGGGCCCGCGCGAACACCGGGGAGCTGTTTTTT	CASSSPDRARANTGELFF
.	TRBV12-3/TRBV12-4	.	TRBJ1-6	TGTGCCAGCAGCTCGCAGAGGGGATCACCCCTCCACTTT	CASSSQRGSPLHF
.	TRBV27	.	TRBJ1-5	TGTGCCAGCAGTTTCCGGCAAAGCAATCAGCCCCAGCATTTT	CASSFRQSNQPQHF
few	TRBV28	.	TRBJ1-1	TGTGCCAGCAGTCCGCCCCCACACACTGAAGCTTTCTTT	CASSPPPHTEAFF
once	TRBV18	.	TRBJ2-1	TGTGCCAGCTCACCACTAGCGGATACCTCCAATGAGCAGTTCTTC	CASSPLADTSNEQFF
few	TRBV19	.	TRBJ1-5	TGTGCCAGTAGAGGGACCCAGGGAAATCAGCCCCAGCATTTT	CASRGTQGNQPQHF
.	TRBV19	.	TRBJ2-3	TGTGCCAGTAGTGAAGACCGGAGGAAAGATACGCAGTATTTT	CASSEDRRKDTQYF
.	TRBV18	.	TRBJ1-1	TGTGCCAGCTCACCCCCAGCTGGGAAGACTGAAGCTTTCTTT	CASSPPAGKTEAFF
.	TRBV30	.	TRBJ1-2	TGTGCCTGGGACGAAGGGAGCGGCGGCTACACCTTC	CAWDEGSGGYTF
.	TRBV11-3	TRBD2	TRBJ2-3	TGTGCCAGCAGCTCGGGAACTAGCGGGAGGGCGAGAGATACGCAGTATTTT	CASSSGTSGRARDTQYF
many	TRBV7-2	TRBD2	TRBJ2-1	TGTGCCAGCCCCAGGCGGGCGGGAGGGCCAGCGCGAGAGCAGTTCTTC	CASPRRAGGPAREQFF
.	TRBV7-9	.	TRBJ1-1	TGTGCCAGCAGCTTCGGAGACTGGGGACCGAACACTGAAGCTTTCTTT	CASSFGDWGPNTEAFF
few	TRBV7-9	.	TRBJ2-7	TGTGCCAGCAGCTTGAAGGGACGCTACGAGCAGTACTTC	CASSLKGRYEQYF
.	TRBV18	.	TRBJ1-1	TGTGCCAGCTCACCGCAATCTCCGAACACTGAAGCTTTCTTT	CASSPQSPNTEAFF
few	TRBV7-9	.	TRBJ2-7	TGTGCCAGCAGTCCCGCAGGGTTTTCGTCCTACGAGCAGTACTTC	CASSPAGFSSYEQYF
.	TRBV6-2/TRBV6-3	.	TRBJ2-3	TGTGCCAGCAGTCCTAGCCAATATACGCAGTATTTT	CASSPSQYTQYF